The source of this T cell receptor beta chain is a study of blood T cell repertoires in COVID-19. Study as a whole: From the United States, Italy and Spain came samples of acute and convalescent COVID-19. In each case, the material was cDNA or gDNA derived from T cells, B-cell-depleted T cells, or PBMCs.

V was clipped by 4 bases and J by 6 bases; unmatched bases: 11. Germline values: CDR1 SGHRS, CDR2 YFSETQ. The CDR3 totals 16 residues. Per the study methods: How many nucleated cells were present was estimated from reference gene primer amplification. Assay: immunoSEQ multiplex PCR; the TCRdb copy retains only in-frame clones and omits some. V, J and clone size are those of that table, while D and trimming were read from the DNA. This table has hundreds of thousands of clones, about 85% appearing once. The chain couples TRBV5-1 to TRBJ1-3, with TRBD1 matching over 9 bases. This TCR derives from a woman of 80 years or more with active or convalescent COVID-19. Sequencing input: peripheral blood. In nucleotides, the CDR3 is TGCGCCAGCAGCCCCCAAATCACAGGGGGCATAAACACCATATATTTT. Residues: CASSPQITGGINTIYF.